The clone carrying this T cell receptor beta chain was detected a few times. This specimen comes from a study of T-cell memory formation after mild COVID-19. A single record per CDR3 protein comes from TCRdb applying MiXCR to the 5' RACE reads. The sample includes about 320,000 distinct CDR3 sequences, 14% of them seen just once. The germline V gene has CDR1 SEHNR and CDR2 FQNEAQ (reference sequence). V shed 2 bases, J shed 5 bases, and the junction held 3 bases outside the gene matches. There are 15 residues in the CDR3. This TCR derives from a man between 18 and 35 years old who had mild COVID-19 (a few samples of this study predate the infection). Cell type and time point are not known. The chain joins TRBV7-9 to TRBJ2-1, with 10 positions matching TRBD2. Specimen: PBMCs or a T cell subset sorted from them (not recorded which). DNA for the CDR3: TGTGCCAGCAGCTTACTGAGCGGGGGGGACAATGAGCAGTTCTTC. This codes for CASSLLSGGDNEQFF.